The T cell receptor beta chain described here comes from a study of Ad26.COV2.S vaccination and SARS-CoV-2 variants. At the level of the study: Ad26.COV2.S, an intramuscular injection, was given once or twice 56 days apart.

Sequencing used immunoSEQ multiplex PCR; TCRdb keeps in-frame clones, though not all of them. The sample records hundreds of thousands of clones, roughly 89% being singletons. V shed 2 bases and J shed 0 bases, with 5 bases lying between them. CDR3 length equals 14 residues. Germline V CDR1 and CDR2: MNHEY, SMNVEV (reference sequence). Sample treatment: around 19 received Ad26.COV2.S at low or high dose, single or two shots; about five received placebo; per-sample allocation not given. Samples analyzed were those drawn on day 63 after the first vaccine or placebo injection. Donation was by an adult aged 18-55 years who was in Boston. General observations from the study: Analyses that measured TCR breadth and depth may have underestimated total T cell responses. Breadth, reportedly substantial, characterized the spike-specific CD8+ and CD4+ T cell responses after vaccination.

On this clone itself: Its matching antigen is unknown.

The origin of this receptor is a person between 18 and 60 years old who received the Ad26.COV2.S COVID-19 vaccine or a placebo. This sequence joins TRBV27 and TRBJ2-1; D call uncertain. The sequences come from peripheral blood, collected in a trial of Ad26.COV2.S vaccine versus placebo. Here the CDR3 DNA reads TGTGCCAGCAGTTTAGTCGGCTCCTACAATGAGCAGTTCTTC. It is translated as CASSLVGSYNEQFF.